A selection of T cell receptor beta chains follows, all from one sample in a study of shared clonotypes between healthy human individuals. The assay was immunoSEQ multiplex PCR, and TCRdb's table has in-frame clones only and misses some. The table shows around 720,000 clones, with 73% occurring only once. Sequenced: memory CD4+ T cells sorted from blood. These receptors came from a woman aged 25 to 39 in good health. CDR3s include the opening cysteine and the closing phenylalanine or tryptophan. A D gene is named only where the DNA matches it firmly. Not every row has a clone size; where given, it reads once, few, many or a size class.

size,V,D,J,DNA,CDR3
.,TRBV7-9,TRBD1,TRBJ2-7,TGTGCCAGCAGCGCCCCGGGACAGGGGGCCAACGAGCAGTACTTC,CASSAPGQGANEQYF
.,TRBV28,TRBD2,TRBJ2-1,TGTGCCAGCAGCTACCCCGGGGTAGCGGGAATTCTAGTTCCCTGCAATGAGCAGTTCTTC,CASSYPGVAGILVPCNEQFF
few,TRBV29-1,.,TRBJ2-4,TGCAGCGTAAAGTCGCCGATAGCCAAAAACATTCAGTACTTC,CSVKSPIAKNIQYF
once,TRBV7-8,TRBD2,TRBJ2-1,TGTGCCAGCAGCTTAAGGTTAGCGGGCCACAATGAGCAGTTCTTC,CASSLRLAGHNEQFF
few,TRBV6-1,.,TRBJ1-5,TGTGCCAGCAAAGGGGCGAGCAATCAGCCCCAGCATTTT,CASKGASNQPQHF
once,TRBV11-2,TRBD1,TRBJ1-4,TGTGCCAGCAGCTTAGAAGGGACAGCCAAGAATGAAAAACTGTTTTTT,CASSLEGTAKNEKLFF
.,TRBV6-1,TRBD2,TRBJ2-7,TGTGCCAGCAGTGAAAACGGGAGGCCCTACGAGCAGTACTTC,CASSENGRPYEQYF
once,TRBV6-1,.,TRBJ1-2,TGTGCCAGCAGCTCGTCCCGGGTGCGGGAAGGCTACACCTTC,CASSSSRVREGYTF
.,TRBV7-9,.,TRBJ1-5,TGTGCCAGCAGCTCTAACACAGGGAATCAGCCCCAGCATTTT,CASSSNTGNQPQHF
.,TRBV27,TRBD1,TRBJ2-7,TGTGCCAGCAGTCTGGGACAGGGAACCTACGAGCAGTACTTC,CASSLGQGTYEQYF
.,TRBV9,.,TRBJ2-7,TGTGCCAGCAGCCCAGGCTACGAGCAGTACTTC,CASSPGYEQYF
once,TRBV15,TRBD1,TRBJ1-2,TGTGCCACCAGCAAGCGACCCGGGACAGGGTTCCGGGGCTACACCTTC,CATSKRPGTGFRGYTF
.,TRBV5-1,.,TRBJ2-1,TGCGCCAGCAGCTTGTTTCGGAATGAGCAGTTCTTC,CASSLFRNEQFF
few,TRBV27,.,TRBJ2-1,TGTGCCAGCGGCCGGACTCGCCATGAGCAGTTCTTC,CASGRTRHEQFF
once,TRBV10-3,.,TRBJ1-1,TGTGCCATCAGGGACAGCTTGAACACTGAAGCTTTCTTT,CAIRDSLNTEAFF
.,TRBV9,TRBD2,TRBJ2-1,TGTGCCAGCAGCGGATCCGTAGCGGGAGGGTGGGGCAATGAGCAGTTCTTC,CASSGSVAGGWGNEQFF
.,TRBV11-3,.,TRBJ2-1,TGTGCCAGCAGCTTAAGTACGGGCTCCTACAATGAGCAGTTCTTC,CASSLSTGSYNEQFF
.,TRBV5-1,.,TRBJ2-5,TGCGCCAGCAGCCCGTTGTACCAAGAGACCCAGTACTTC,CASSPLYQETQYF
many,TRBV27,TRBD2,TRBJ2-1,TGTGCCAGCAGACTACTAGCGGGAGGGCCACCCGAGCAGTTCTTC,CASRLLAGGPPEQFF
.,TRBV20-1,.,TRBJ2-7,TGCAGTGCCAGGTCCTCCGAGCAGTACTTC,CSARSSEQYF
.,TRBV28,.,TRBJ1-1,TGTGCCAGCAGTTATAGGGCAATGAGCACTGAAGCTTTCTTT,CASSYRAMSTEAFF
.,TRBV28,.,TRBJ2-2,TGTGCCAGCAGTTTATTTTTTGTCAGCAACACCGGGGAGCTGTTTTTT,CASSLFFVSNTGELFF
.,TRBV2,.,TRBJ2-1,TGTGCCAGCAGTCCAGCGGCCCCTAGGTACAATGAGCAGTTCTTC,CASSPAAPRYNEQFF
.,TRBV30,TRBD2,TRBJ2-3,TGTGCCTGGAACAGCTGGACTAGCGGGAGGGAAGATACGCAGTATTTT,CAWNSWTSGREDTQYF
few,TRBV19,.,TRBJ1-2,TGTGCCAGTAGTATTACTGGGGCAGAGGCTGGCTACACCTTC,CASSITGAEAGYTF
.,TRBV7-3,.,TRBJ2-5,TGTGCCAGCAGCTTAACCTCAGGGGCAGGGGAGACCCAGTACTTC,CASSLTSGAGETQYF
.,TRBV4-2,.,TRBJ1-2,TGTGCCAGCAGCCAAGATGGGGGGAAGAGGGTCTACACCTTC,CASSQDGGKRVYTF
.,TRBV5-1,.,TRBJ2-7,TGCGCCAGCAGCTTGGACCGGCGGACTTCCCTTTACGAGCAGTACTTC,CASSLDRRTSLYEQYF
.,TRBV6-1,TRBD2,TRBJ2-5,TGTGCCAGCAGGGTCCTTTGGGAGGGCCGGGAGACCCAGTACTTC,CASRVLWEGRETQYF
.,TRBV27,.,TRBJ1-3,TGTGCCAGCAGTTTACCTCGGCGGCATCTCTGGACCATATATTTT,CASSLPRRHLWTIYF
.,TRBV5-1,TRBD1,TRBJ1-5,TGCGCCAGCAGCTTGGGGACAGGAAATAGCAATCAGCCCCAGCATTTT,CASSLGTGNSNQPQHF
.,TRBV6-5,TRBD1,TRBJ1-2,TGTGCCAGCAGTCTCGACAGGGCCTTCTATGGCTACACCTTC,CASSLDRAFYGYTF
.,TRBV2,.,TRBJ1-1,TGTGCCAGCAGTGAAGCGGGGGGAGGGAACACTGAAGCTTTCTTT,CASSEAGGGNTEAFF
.,TRBV5-1,TRBD2,TRBJ2-2,TGCGCCAGCAGTCTGGCAGGGCTAGCGGAGAACACCGGGGAGCTGTTTTTT,CASSLAGLAENTGELFF
many,TRBV28,TRBD1,TRBJ1-1,TGTGCCAGCAGGCCGGGACAGGGGACCACTGAAGCTTTCTTT,CASRPGQGTTEAFF
.,TRBV21-1,.,TRBJ1-2,TGTGCCAGCAGCAGAACAGCTGGCTACACCTTC,CASSRTAGYTF
.,TRBV7-2,.,TRBJ1-2,TGTGCCAGCAGCTTAGAGGCAGGGGCAGACTATGGCTACACCTTC,CASSLEAGADYGYTF
.,TRBV9,TRBD1,TRBJ1-2,TGTGCCAGCAGCGCGCGACAGGGGAGGCAGGGGAACACCTTC,CASSARQGRQGNTF
.,TRBV15,.,TRBJ2-5,TGTGCCACCAGCAGAGTCGGGGCCCAAGAGACCCAGTACTTC,CATSRVGAQETQYF
.,TRBV4-1,.,TRBJ2-4,TGCGCCAGCAGCCAGCCGACACAGGCCAAAAACATTCAGTACTTC,CASSQPTQAKNIQYF
.,TRBV5-6,TRBD1,TRBJ1-2,TGTGCCAGCAGCTTCCGGGACAGGGACGGCTACACCTTC,CASSFRDRDGYTF
.,TRBV9,.,TRBJ2-3,TGTGCCAGCAGCGTAGCTACTAGGGGGGCGGAAGATACGCAGTATTTT,CASSVATRGAEDTQYF
.,TRBV4-2,TRBD2,TRBJ2-7,TGTGCCAGCAGCCAAGAGACTAGCTCAGCCTACGAGCAGTACTTC,CASSQETSSAYEQYF
.,TRBV6-5,.,TRBJ1-4,TGTGCCAGCAAAGCTAATGAAAAACTGTTTTTT,CASKANEKLFF
.,TRBV2,TRBD2,TRBJ2-1,TGTGCCAGCAGTGAATCCCAACTAGCGGGAGTAGGTAATGAGCAGTTCTTC,CASSESQLAGVGNEQFF
.,TRBV5-8,.,TRBJ1-1,TGTGCCAGCAGCTTGCTCGGACAGATGAACACTGAAGCTTTCTTT,CASSLLGQMNTEAFF
.,TRBV6-5,TRBD2,TRBJ2-1,TGTGCCAGCAGAGTAGCGGGAGGTTCCTACAATGAGCAGTTCTTC,CASRVAGGSYNEQFF
many,TRBV4-1,TRBD2,TRBJ2-1,TGCGCCAGCAGCCACGTCGATATGGGACTAGCGGCCTACAATGAGCAGTTCTTC,CASSHVDMGLAAYNEQFF
.,TRBV19,TRBD1,TRBJ1-5,TGTGCCAGTAGTATAGCTTTCGTGGACAGGGATCAGCCCCAGCATTTT,CASSIAFVDRDQPQHF
once,TRBV2,TRBD1,TRBJ1-2,TGTGCCAGCCCTAGTACAGGGGTAAATTATGGCTACACCTTC,CASPSTGVNYGYTF
.,TRBV27,.,TRBJ2-5,TGTGCCAGCAGTTCCCCGACTTCCCAAGAGACCCAGTACTTC,CASSSPTSQETQYF